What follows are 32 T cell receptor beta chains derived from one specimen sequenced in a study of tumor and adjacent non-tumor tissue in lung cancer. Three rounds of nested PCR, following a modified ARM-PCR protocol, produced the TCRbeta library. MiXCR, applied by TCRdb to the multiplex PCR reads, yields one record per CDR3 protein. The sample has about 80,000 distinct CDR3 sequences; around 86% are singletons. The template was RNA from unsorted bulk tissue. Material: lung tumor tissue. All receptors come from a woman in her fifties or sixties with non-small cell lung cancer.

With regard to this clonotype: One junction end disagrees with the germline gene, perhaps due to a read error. CDR3 residues: CDSRVARATQYF. The DNA of the CDR3 is TGTGACAGCAGAGTAGCCCGAGCGACCCAGTACTTC. The V call is TRBV6-2 or TRBV6-3, the J call TRBJ2-5, with no clear D. Germline CDR1 reads MNHEY; CDR2 reads SVGEGT. This CDR3 comprises 12 residues.

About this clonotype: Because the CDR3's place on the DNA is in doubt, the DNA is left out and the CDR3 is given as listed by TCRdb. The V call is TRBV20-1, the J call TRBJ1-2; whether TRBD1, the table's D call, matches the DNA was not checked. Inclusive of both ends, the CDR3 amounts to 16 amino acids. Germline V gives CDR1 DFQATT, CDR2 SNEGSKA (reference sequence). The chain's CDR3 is CSTSGHPDHSNYAYTF.

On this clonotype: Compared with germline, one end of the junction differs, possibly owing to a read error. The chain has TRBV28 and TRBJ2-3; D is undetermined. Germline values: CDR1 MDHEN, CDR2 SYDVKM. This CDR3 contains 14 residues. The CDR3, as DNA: TGTACCAGTAGCCTTTCGGCTATCACAGATACGCAGTATTTT. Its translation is CTSSLSAITDTQYF.

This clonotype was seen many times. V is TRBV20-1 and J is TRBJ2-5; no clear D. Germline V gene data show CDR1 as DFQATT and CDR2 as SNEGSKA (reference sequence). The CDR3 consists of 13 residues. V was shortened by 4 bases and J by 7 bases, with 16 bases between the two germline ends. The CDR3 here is CSANKQGIWTQYF. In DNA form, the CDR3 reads TGCAGTGCTAATAAACAAGGAATATGGACCCAGTACTTC.

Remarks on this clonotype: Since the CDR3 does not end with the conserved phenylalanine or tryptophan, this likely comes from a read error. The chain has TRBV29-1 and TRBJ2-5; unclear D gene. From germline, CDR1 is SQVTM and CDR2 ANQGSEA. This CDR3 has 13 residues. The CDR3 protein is CGVDWQVGKTQYL. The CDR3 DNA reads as TGCGGCGTTGATTGGCAGGTGGGGAAGACCCAGTACTTA.

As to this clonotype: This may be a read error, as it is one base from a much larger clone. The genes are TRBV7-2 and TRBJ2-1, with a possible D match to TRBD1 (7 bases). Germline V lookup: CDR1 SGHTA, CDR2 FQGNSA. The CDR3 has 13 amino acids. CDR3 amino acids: CARSLLGRDSLFF. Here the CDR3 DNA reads TGTGCCCGCAGCTTACTGGGGCGGGACAGCCTATTCTTC.

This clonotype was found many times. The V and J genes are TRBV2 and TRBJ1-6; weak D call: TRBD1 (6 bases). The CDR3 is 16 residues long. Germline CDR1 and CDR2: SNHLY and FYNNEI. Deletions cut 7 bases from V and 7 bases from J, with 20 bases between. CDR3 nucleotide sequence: TGTGCCAGCAATCTCAATGGACAGATAGGGAATTCACCCCTCCACTTT. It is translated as CASNLNGQIGNSPLHF. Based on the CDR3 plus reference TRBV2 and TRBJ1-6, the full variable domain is EPEVTQTPSHQVTQMGQEVILRCVPISNHLYFYWYRQILGQKVEFLVSFYNNEISEKSEIFDDQFSVERPDGSNFTLKIRSTKLEDSAMYFCASNLNGQIGNSPLHFGNGTRLTVT.

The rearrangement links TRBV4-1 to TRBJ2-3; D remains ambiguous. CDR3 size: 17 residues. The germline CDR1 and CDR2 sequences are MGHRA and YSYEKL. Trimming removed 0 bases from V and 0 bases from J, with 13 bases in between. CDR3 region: CASSQEPYIGSTDTQYF. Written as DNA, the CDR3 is TGCGCCAGCAGCCAAGAACCTTATATCGGAAGCACAGATACGCAGTATTTT.

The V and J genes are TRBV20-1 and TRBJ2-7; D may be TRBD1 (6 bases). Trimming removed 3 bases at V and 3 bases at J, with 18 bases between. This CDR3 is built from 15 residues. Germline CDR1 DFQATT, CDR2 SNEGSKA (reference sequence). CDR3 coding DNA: TGCAGTGCTAGTGGGGACAAGGGCCGTCGCTACGAGCAGTACTTC. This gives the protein CSASGDKGRRYEQYF.

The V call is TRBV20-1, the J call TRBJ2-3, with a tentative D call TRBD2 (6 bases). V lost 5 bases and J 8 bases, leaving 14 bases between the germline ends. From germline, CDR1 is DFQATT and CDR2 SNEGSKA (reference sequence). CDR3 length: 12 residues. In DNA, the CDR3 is TGCAGTGCTCGGGAGACTAGTGGTACGCAGTATTTT. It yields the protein CSARETSGTQYF.

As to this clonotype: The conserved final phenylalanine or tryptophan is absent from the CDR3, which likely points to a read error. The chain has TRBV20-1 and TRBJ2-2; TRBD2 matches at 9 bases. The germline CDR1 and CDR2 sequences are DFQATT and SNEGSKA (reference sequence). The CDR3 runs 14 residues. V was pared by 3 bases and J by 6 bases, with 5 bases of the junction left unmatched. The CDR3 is CSASSSGISGELFL. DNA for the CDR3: TGCAGTGCTAGTTCTAGCGGGATTTCCGGGGAGCTGTTTTTG.

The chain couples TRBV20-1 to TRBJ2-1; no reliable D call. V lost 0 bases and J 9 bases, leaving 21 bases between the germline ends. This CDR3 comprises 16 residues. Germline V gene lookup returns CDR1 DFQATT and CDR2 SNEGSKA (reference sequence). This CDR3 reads CSAREYPGDKAIEQFF. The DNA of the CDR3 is TGCAGTGCTAGAGAATATCCTGGCGACAAGGCAATTGAGCAGTTCTTC.

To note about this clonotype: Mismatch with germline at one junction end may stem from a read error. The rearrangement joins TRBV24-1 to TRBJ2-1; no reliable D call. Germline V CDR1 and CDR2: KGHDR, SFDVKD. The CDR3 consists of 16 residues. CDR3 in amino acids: CATSKTSSSSYDEQFF. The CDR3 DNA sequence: TGTGCCACCAGTAAGACCAGCAGCAGTTCCTACGATGAGCAGTTCTTC.

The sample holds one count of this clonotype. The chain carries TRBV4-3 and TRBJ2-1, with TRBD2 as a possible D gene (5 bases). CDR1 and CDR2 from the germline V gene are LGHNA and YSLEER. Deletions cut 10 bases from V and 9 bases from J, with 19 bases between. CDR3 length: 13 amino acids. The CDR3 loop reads CANTRIQRVEQFF. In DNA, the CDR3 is TGCGCCAACACCCGGATCCAGAGGGTTGAGCAGTTCTTC.

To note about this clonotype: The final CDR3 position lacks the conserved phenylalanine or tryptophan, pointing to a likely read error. The CDR3 DNA reads as TGCAGTGCTCAAGACAGGGGTCGTGGTAGCAATCAACCCCAGCATTTA. Translating it yields CSAQDRGRGSNQPQHL. The chain recombines TRBV20-1 with TRBJ1-5, with 8 bases matching TRBD1. Germline values: CDR1 DFQATT, CDR2 SNEGSKA (reference sequence). The CDR3 runs to 16 residues.

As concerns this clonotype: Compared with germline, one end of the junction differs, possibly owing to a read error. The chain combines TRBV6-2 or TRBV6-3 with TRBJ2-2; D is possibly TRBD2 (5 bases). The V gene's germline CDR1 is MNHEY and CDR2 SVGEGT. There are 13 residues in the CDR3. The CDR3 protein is CAISYSDTGELFF. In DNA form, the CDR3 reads TGTGCCATCAGTTATTCCGACACCGGGGAGCTCTTTTTT.

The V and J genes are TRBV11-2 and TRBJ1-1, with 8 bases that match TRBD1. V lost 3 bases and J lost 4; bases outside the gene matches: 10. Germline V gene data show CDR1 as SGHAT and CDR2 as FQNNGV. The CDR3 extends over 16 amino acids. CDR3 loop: CASSFRTGLTITEAFF. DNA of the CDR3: TGTGCCAGCAGCTTCCGGACAGGGCTCACGATCACTGAAGCTTTCTTT.

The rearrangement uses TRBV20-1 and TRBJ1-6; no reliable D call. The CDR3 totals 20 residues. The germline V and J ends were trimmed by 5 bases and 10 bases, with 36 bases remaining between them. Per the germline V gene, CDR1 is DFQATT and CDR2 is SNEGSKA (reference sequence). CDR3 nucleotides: TGCAGTGCTCGACGGATTGGGGTCGTGTCCCGGGTGGAGCAAGGATCACCCCTCCACTTT. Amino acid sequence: CSARRIGVVSRVEQGSPLHF.

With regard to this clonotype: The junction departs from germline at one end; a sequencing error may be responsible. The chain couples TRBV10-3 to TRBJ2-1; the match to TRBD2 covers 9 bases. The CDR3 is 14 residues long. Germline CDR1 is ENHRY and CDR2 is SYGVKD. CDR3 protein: CTIDAGGRTNEEFF. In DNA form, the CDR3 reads TGTACCATCGACGCGGGAGGGCGCACGAATGAGGAGTTCTTC.

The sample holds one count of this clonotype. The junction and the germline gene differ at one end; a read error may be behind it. CDR3 bases: TGTGCCAAGAGCCGGGACAGGAGCCAAGAGACCCAGTACTTT. Amino acid sequence: CAKSRDRSQETQYF. The rearrangement uses TRBV11-3 and TRBJ2-5, with TRBD1 identical over 8 bases. The germline V gene has CDR1 SGHNT and CDR2 YENEEA. The CDR3 consists of 14 residues.

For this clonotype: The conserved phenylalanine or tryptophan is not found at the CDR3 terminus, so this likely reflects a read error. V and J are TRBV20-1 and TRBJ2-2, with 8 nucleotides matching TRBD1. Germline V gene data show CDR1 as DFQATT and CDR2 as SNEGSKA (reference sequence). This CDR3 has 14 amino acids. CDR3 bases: TGCAGTGCTGGAGAACAGGGGGTGCTCGGGGAGCTGTTTATT. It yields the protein CSAGEQGVLGELFI.

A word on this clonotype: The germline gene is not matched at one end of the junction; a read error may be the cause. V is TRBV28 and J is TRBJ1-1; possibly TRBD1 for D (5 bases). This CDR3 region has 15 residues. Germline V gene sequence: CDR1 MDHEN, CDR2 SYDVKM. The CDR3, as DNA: TGTGCCGGCAGCCCGACGGGACGGAAGAACACTGAGGCTTTCTTT. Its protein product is CAGSPTGRKNTEAFF.

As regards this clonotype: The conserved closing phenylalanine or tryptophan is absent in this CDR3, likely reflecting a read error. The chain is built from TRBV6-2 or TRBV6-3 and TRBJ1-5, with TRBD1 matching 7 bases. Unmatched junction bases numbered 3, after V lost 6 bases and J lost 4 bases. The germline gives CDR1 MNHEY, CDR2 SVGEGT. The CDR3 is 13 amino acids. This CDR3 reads CASSGTVNQPQHS. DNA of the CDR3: TGTGCCAGCAGCGGGACAGTGAATCAGCCCCAGCATTCT.

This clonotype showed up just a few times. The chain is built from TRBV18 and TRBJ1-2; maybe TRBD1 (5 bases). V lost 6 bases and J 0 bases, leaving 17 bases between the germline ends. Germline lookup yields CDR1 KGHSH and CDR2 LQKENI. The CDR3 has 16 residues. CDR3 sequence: CASSETREATNYGYTF. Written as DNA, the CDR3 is TGTGCCAGCTCCGAAACCAGGGAGGCGACTAACTATGGCTACACCTTC.

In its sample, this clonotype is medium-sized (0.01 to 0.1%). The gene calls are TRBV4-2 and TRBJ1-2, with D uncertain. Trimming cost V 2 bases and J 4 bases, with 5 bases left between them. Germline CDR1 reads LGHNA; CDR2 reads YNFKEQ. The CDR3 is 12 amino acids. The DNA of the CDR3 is TGTGCCAGCAGCCAACACAGCTATGGCTACACCTTC. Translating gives CASSQHSYGYTF.

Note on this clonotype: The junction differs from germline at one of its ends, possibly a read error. CDR3 in amino acids: CASSLRLAGGYEEYF. The CDR3 region has the DNA TGTGCCAGTAGTTTACGACTAGCGGGAGGATACGAGGAGTACTTC. This sequence joins TRBV28 and TRBJ2-7, with 13 bases aligning to TRBD2. The germline CDR1 and CDR2 sequences are MDHEN and SYDVKM. CDR3 size: 15 residues.

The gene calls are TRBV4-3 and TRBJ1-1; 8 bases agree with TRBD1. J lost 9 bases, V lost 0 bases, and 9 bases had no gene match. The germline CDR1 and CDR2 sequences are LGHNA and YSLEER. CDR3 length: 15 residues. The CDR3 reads CASSQDHTDRVKAFF. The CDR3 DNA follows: TGCGCCAGCAGCCAAGACCACACGGACAGGGTCAAAGCTTTCTTT.

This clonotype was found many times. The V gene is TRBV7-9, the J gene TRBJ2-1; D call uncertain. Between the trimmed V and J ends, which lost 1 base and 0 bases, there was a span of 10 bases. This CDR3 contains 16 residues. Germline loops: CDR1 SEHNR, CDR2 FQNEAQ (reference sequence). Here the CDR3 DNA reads TGTGCCAGCAGCTTAGAGGCGGCAAGCTCCTACAATGAGCAGTTCTTC. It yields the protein CASSLEAASSYNEQFF.

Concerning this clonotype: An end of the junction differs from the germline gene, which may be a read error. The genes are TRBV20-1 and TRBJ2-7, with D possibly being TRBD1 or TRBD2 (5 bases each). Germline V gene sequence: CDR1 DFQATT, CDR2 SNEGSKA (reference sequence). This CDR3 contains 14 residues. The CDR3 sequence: CSAPPGTQPYAQYF. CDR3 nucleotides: TGCAGTGCCCCCCCCGGGACGCAACCCTACGCGCAGTATTTC.

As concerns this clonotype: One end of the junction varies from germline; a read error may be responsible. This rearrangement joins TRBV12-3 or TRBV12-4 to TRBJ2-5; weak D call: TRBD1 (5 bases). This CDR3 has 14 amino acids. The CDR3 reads CVSSLPDTQEIQYF. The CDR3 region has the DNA TGTGTCAGCAGCTTACCGGACACCCAAGAGATCCAGTACTTC.

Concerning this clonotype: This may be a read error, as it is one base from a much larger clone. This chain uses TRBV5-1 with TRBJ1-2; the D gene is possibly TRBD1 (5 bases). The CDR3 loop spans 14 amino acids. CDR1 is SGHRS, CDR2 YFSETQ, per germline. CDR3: CASQQDGNNYDYTF. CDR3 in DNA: TGCGCCAGCCAACAGGACGGAAATAACTATGACTACACCTTC.

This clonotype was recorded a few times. The CDR3 sequence: CASSQMGGAKGTDTQYF. CDR3 nucleotide sequence: TGTGCCAGCAGCCAAATGGGGGGAGCCAAGGGTACAGATACGCAGTATTTT. The chain joins TRBV4-2 to TRBJ2-3; maybe TRBD2 (6 bases). CDR3 length: 17 amino acids. V lost 2 bases and J 3 bases, leaving 18 bases between the germline ends. Germline CDR1 reads LGHNA; CDR2 reads YNFKEQ.